This T cell receptor beta chain derives from a study of T cell responses to AZD1222 COVID-19 vaccine. Germline V gene lookup returns CDR1 SGHRS and CDR2 YFSETQ. The CDR3 spans 13 residues. With 4 bases removed from V and 1 base from J, the gap between germline ends came to 8 bases. As regards this clone: Its antigen is not known.

Clones were read by immunoSEQ multiplex PCR, and TCRdb kept only the in-frame ones, dropping some. Of nearly 110,000 clones listed, around 92% are singletons. Study-wide findings and caveats: At baseline, just a handful of AZD1222 recipients tested seropositive.

Source: peripheral blood, taken 28 days after the second AZD1222 dose. The V and J genes are TRBV5-1 and TRBJ1-1; possibly TRBD1 for D (6 bases). This sequence originates from an adult who received the AZD1222 COVID-19 vaccine. Here the CDR3 DNA reads TGCGCCAGCAGCAGGGGGGCGAACACTGAAGCTTTCTTT. It specifies CASSRGANTEAFF.